The 28 T cell receptor beta chains below all came from one sample that was sequenced in a study of regulatory T cells in long-lasting Graves disease. Time point specified: newly diagnosed GD, antithyroid drugs for less than 3 months. There was RNA extracted from PBMCs, and the TCR library was made from it. Building of the TCR beta libraries involved iRepertoire HTBI primers and Arm-PCR of CDR3 regions. A single record per CDR3 protein comes from TCRdb applying MiXCR to the multiplex PCR reads. The table shows 540,000 or so distinct CDR3 sequences, with approximately 12% occurring only once. The data were also submitted as part of a second study, on T cells in Graves' hyperthyroidism and ophthalmopathy.

Sequenced material: peripheral blood mononuclear cells (PBMCs), taken at new diagnosis, from a patient treated with antithyroid drugs. These receptors were taken from a man under 40 with Graves disease.

The rearrangement uses TRBV6-2 or TRBV6-3 and TRBJ1-2; TRBD1 might be the D (5 bases). V was pared by 6 bases and J by 2 bases, with 13 bases between. The CDR3 has 14 residues. Germline values: CDR1 MNHEY, CDR2 SVGEGT. The CDR3, as DNA: TGTGCCAGCAGCATCGGGGCGGCGAACTATGGCTACACCTTC. Protein: CASSIGAANYGYTF.

This chain connects TRBV29-1 to TRBJ2-2, with TRBD2 as a possible D gene (6 bases). V lost 3 bases and J lost 7, with 12 bases in between. There are 13 residues in the CDR3. Germline assignment: CDR1 SQVTM and CDR2 ANQGSEA. CDR3 in amino acids: CSVEGLGSGELFF. CDR3 nucleotide sequence: TGCAGCGTTGAGGGACTGGGGAGCGGGGAGCTGTTTTTT.

A few counts support this clonotype. This chain joins TRBV3-1 and TRBJ1-2; possibly TRBD1 for D (6 bases). V was cut by 1 base and J by 4 bases, with 19 bases left in between. Germline assignment: CDR1 LGHDT and CDR2 YNNKEL (reference sequence). The CDR3 is 17 amino acids. CDR3 in DNA: TGTGCCAGCAGCCAAGGGCCCGGGGGGGCACTTGGCTATGGCTACACCTTC. It translates to CASSQGPGGALGYGYTF.

This clonotype was counted only a few times. The chain links TRBV4-1 to TRBJ1-1; possible D gene TRBD1, 6 bases. The CDR3 extends over 14 amino acids. Germline V CDR1 and CDR2: MGHRA, YSYEKL. V gave up 0 bases and J gave up 7 bases, with 12 bases separating them. The CDR3 loop reads CASSQDSRGLEAFF. The CDR3 DNA reads TGCGCCAGCAGCCAAGATTCCAGGGGCCTTGAAGCTTTCTTT.

This clonotype was seen many times. The V call is TRBV20-1, the J call TRBJ1-4; possible D gene TRBD1, 5 bases. CDR1 and CDR2 (germline): DFQATT, SNEGSKA (reference sequence). Trimming took off 6 bases at V and 6 bases at J, with 20 bases between the two ends. This CDR3 has 15 amino acids. CDR3 bases: TGCAGTGCCGGGACGTTGGGGCAAGGGGATGAAAAACTGTTTTTT. Translating gives CSAGTLGQGDEKLFF.

The gene calls are TRBV24-1 and TRBJ2-3, with D possibly being TRBD2 (5 bases). The length of the CDR3 is 14 residues. Germline values: CDR1 KGHDR, CDR2 SFDVKD. V shed 0 bases and J shed 15 bases, with 18 bases lying between them. The CDR3 DNA follows: TGTGCCACCAGTGATTTGGGGCGGGCAGATACGCGATATTTT. Its protein product is CATSDLGRADTRYF.

This clonotype has ten or more counts. The chain recombines TRBV27 with TRBJ1-2; tentative D call: TRBD1 (5 bases). This CDR3 is built from 15 residues. Germline lookup yields CDR1 MNHEY and CDR2 SMNVEV (reference sequence). The V end lost 0 bases, the J end lost 5 bases, and 13 bases lay between the germline ends. CDR3 sequence reads: CASSLSKRGWYGYTF. The DNA for the CDR3 is TGTGCCAGCAGTTTATCGAAAAGGGGCTGGTATGGCTACACCTTC.

Ten or more counts support this clonotype. This chain connects TRBV7-9 to TRBJ1-1, with D possibly being TRBD1 (6 bases). Germline V gene lookup returns CDR1 SEHNR and CDR2 FQNEAQ (reference sequence). The CDR3 consists of 17 residues. Trimming cost V 7 bases and J 0 bases, with 21 bases left between them. CDR3 region: CASTRPPGATLNTEAFF. The CDR3, as DNA: TGTGCCAGCACCCGTCCCCCAGGGGCCACGCTGAACACTGAAGCTTTCTTT.

This clonotype was seen only a few times. The chain couples TRBV12-5 to TRBJ1-5, with D unclear. The CDR3 totals 16 residues. The germline CDR1 and CDR2 sequences are LGHNT and FRNRAP. Deletions cut 1 base from V and 3 bases from J, with 13 bases between. CDR3 residues: CASGLGLGRDNQPQHF. The CDR3 DNA sequence: TGTGCTAGTGGTTTGGGTCTAGGGAGGGACAATCAGCCCCAGCATTTT.

This clonotype was found many times. The chain recombines TRBV24-1 with TRBJ1-2; D gene uncertain. V was trimmed by 2 bases and J by 4 bases, leaving 16 bases between them. This CDR3 is built from 16 residues. The germline V gene encodes CDR1 KGHDR and CDR2 SFDVKD. The DNA for the CDR3 is TGTGCCACCAGTGATTCGGACGGACCTTACGTCTATGGCTACACCTTC. It translates to CATSDSDGPYVYGYTF.

The chain joins TRBV13 to TRBJ1-2; no firm D call. The germline V gene has CDR1 PRHDT and CDR2 FYEKMQ (reference sequence). The CDR3 runs to 14 residues. V lost 4 bases and J lost 8, with 17 bases in between. Here the CDR3 reads CASSSRPIGRGYTF. The CDR3 DNA follows: TGTGCCAGCAGCTCCAGGCCTATTGGGAGAGGCTACACCTTC.

The sample holds many counts of this clonotype. The chain has TRBV19 and TRBJ1-1, with D unresolved. The CDR3 sequence is 14 residues long. Looked up from germline, CDR1 is LNHDA and CDR2 is SQIVND (reference sequence). Trimming left V 3 bases short and J 1 base short, with 9 bases between. The CDR3 DNA reads TGTGCCAGTAGTATCGGACGGTCGAACACTGAAGCTTTCTTT. The encoded protein is CASSIGRSNTEAFF.

The V call is TRBV5-5, the J call TRBJ1-3; D remains unclear. V was shortened by 4 bases and J by 8 bases, with 16 bases between the two germline ends. This CDR3 is built from 14 residues. Germline V CDR1 and CDR2: SGHKS, YYEKEE (reference sequence). CDR3 DNA: TGTGCCAGCAGCCCCCTAAGGCTCGAGCACACCATATATTTT. Residues: CASSPLRLEHTIYF.

This clonotype came up many times. The chain carries TRBV2 and TRBJ2-7; 10 nucleotides match TRBD2. The CDR3 has 13 residues. V dropped 8 bases and J dropped 7; count of bases not matched to a gene: 8. Germline assignment: CDR1 SNHLY and CDR2 FYNNEI. CDR3 amino acids: CASSVQRGGEQYF. The CDR3 region has the DNA TGTGCCAGCTCGGTCCAGCGGGGGGGAGAGCAGTACTTC.

This clonotype was seen ten or more times. This sequence joins TRBV27 and TRBJ1-5, with D unresolved. From germline, CDR1 is MNHEY and CDR2 SMNVEV (reference sequence). The length of the CDR3 is 15 residues. V was shortened by 2 bases and J by 2 bases, with 10 bases between the two germline ends. CDR3 sequence (DNA): TGTGCCAGCAGTTTAAATGTGGGTGGCAATCAGCCCCAGCATTTT. This translates into CASSLNVGGNQPQHF.

A single count supports this clonotype. The chain employs TRBV2 and TRBJ2-4, with 7 bases that match TRBD1. The CDR3 has 16 residues. After removal of 6 bases from V and 13 bases from J, the junction contained 21 bases not matched to a gene. The germline CDR1 and CDR2 sequences are SNHLY and FYNNEI. In nucleotides, the CDR3 is TGTGCCAGCAGCTTGGAGTCGCAGGGGGTTGAAGGTGAGCAGTACTTC. It translates to CASSLESQGVEGEQYF.

In this sample, this clonotype turned up many times. The V gene is TRBV11-2, the J gene TRBJ2-3; D may be TRBD1 or TRBD2 (6 bases each). This CDR3 has 16 amino acids. Trimming removed 5 bases at V and 8 bases at J, with 23 bases between. Looked up from germline, CDR1 is SGHAT and CDR2 is FQNNGV. CDR3 DNA sequence: TGTGCCAGCAGCCCGCTATGGACTATCGGGGGCGGTACGCAGTATTTT. It codes for CASSPLWTIGGGTQYF.

This clonotype was seen ten or more times. The rearrangement joins TRBV2 to TRBJ2-3; D unresolved. The V gene lost 4 bases and the J gene lost 0 bases, with 8 bases spanning the gap. CDR1 and CDR2 (germline): SNHLY, FYNNEI. This CDR3 spans 14 amino acids. CDR3 loop: CASSVQLSTDTQYF. As DNA, the CDR3 is TGTGCCAGCAGTGTCCAGCTTAGCACAGATACGCAGTATTTT.

The V gene is TRBV10-3, the J gene TRBJ2-1, with 10 bases matching TRBD1. The V segment lost 8 bases and the J segment 7 bases; nucleotides outside the gene matches: 8. This CDR3 has 14 residues. Germline V gene lookup returns CDR1 ENHRY and CDR2 SYGVKD. CDR3 bases: TGTGCCATCCTCGGACAGGGGGGAAGAAATGAGCAGTTCTTC. The encoded protein is CAILGQGGRNEQFF.

The table lists this clonotype with many counts. The rearrangement joins TRBV2 to TRBJ2-5; perhaps TRBD2 as D (5 bases). In germline, CDR1 is SNHLY, CDR2 FYNNEI. This CDR3 region has 12 residues. V gave up 11 bases and J gave up 5 bases, with 15 bases separating them. In DNA form, the CDR3 reads TGTGCCGGGCTAGAGCCGGGGGAGACCCAGTACTTC. Amino acids: CAGLEPGETQYF.

This clonotype was observed many times. V usage is TRBV27 and J usage is TRBJ1-5; D is perhaps TRBD1 (5 bases). Germline lookup yields CDR1 MNHEY and CDR2 SMNVEV (reference sequence). This CDR3 spans 16 amino acids. Trimming stripped 3 bases from V and 1 base from J, with 13 bases between. The DNA of the CDR3 is TGTGCCAGCAGTTTTCTAGGGGCTGGGAGCAATCAGCCCCAGCATTTT. Translating it yields CASSFLGAGSNQPQHF.

This clonotype was observed many times. CDR3 nucleotide sequence: TGTGCCAGCAGCCGAACGGAACTTTACGAGCAGTACTTC. Translated: CASSRTELYEQYF. This chain uses TRBV11-2 with TRBJ2-7; D gene uncertain. This CDR3 has 13 residues. CDR1 SGHAT and CDR2 FQNNGV come from the germline V gene. V dropped 5 bases and J dropped 4 bases, with 12 bases sitting between them.

This clonotype was counted many times. The V and J genes are TRBV20-1 and TRBJ2-7; 7 nucleotides agree with TRBD2. Germline trimming cut 6 bases from V and 6 bases from J; bases unmatched to any gene: 11. The CDR3 sequence is 13 residues long. Germline CDR1 reads DFQATT; CDR2 reads SNEGSKA (reference sequence). The CDR3 protein is CSATPGGAREQYF. In DNA form, the CDR3 reads TGCAGTGCAACCCCGGGGGGAGCGCGCGAGCAGTACTTC.

This clonotype was seen a handful of times. The V and J genes are TRBV9 and TRBJ1-2, with TRBD1 matching 8 bases. There are 14 residues in the CDR3. CDR1 is SGDLS, CDR2 YYNGEE, per germline. The ends lost 3 bases at V and 3 bases at J; junction bases unmatched: 4. CDR3: CASSGYRGDYGYTF. In nucleotides, the CDR3 is TGTGCCAGCAGCGGATACAGGGGGGACTATGGCTACACCTTC.

The chain recombines TRBV5-1 with TRBJ2-1, with 7 bases aligning to TRBD2. The CDR3 has 15 amino acids. V shed 3 bases, J shed 6 bases, and the junction held 9 bases outside the gene matches. Germline V lookup: CDR1 SGHRS, CDR2 YFSETQ. DNA of the CDR3: TGCGCCAGCAGCTGGGATCCGGGAGGTCTCAATGAGCAGTTCTTC. Translating gives CASSWDPGGLNEQFF.

This clonotype was detected many times. The chain links TRBV12-5 to TRBJ2-7, with 11 bases aligning to TRBD2. CDR1 and CDR2 from the germline V gene are LGHNT and FRNRAP. The V segment lost 6 bases and the J segment 5 bases; nucleotides outside the gene matches: 9. The CDR3 has 15 amino acids. The CDR3 sequence is CASGIVAGGLHEQYF. CDR3 DNA: TGTGCTAGTGGCATAGTAGCGGGAGGGCTCCACGAGCAGTACTTC. The full variable domain, its missing parts supplied by reference TRBV12-5 and TRBJ2-7, is DARVTQTPRHKVTEMGQEVTMRCQPILGHNTVFWYRQTMMQGLELLAYFRNRAPLDDSGMPKDRFSAEMPDATLATLKIQPSEPRDSAVYFCASGIVAGGLHEQYFGPGTRLTVT.

This clonotype was seen a few times. The CDR3 loop reads CASSDTETQYF. CDR3 DNA sequence: TGCGCCAGCAGTGACACAGAGACCCAGTACTTC. The rearrangement links TRBV10-1 to TRBJ2-5; D not resolved. The germline CDR1 and CDR2 sequences are WNHNN and SYGVQD (reference sequence). V lost 3 bases and J 4 bases, leaving 3 bases between the germline ends. The CDR3 has 11 residues.

This sequence joins TRBV10-1 and TRBJ2-7, with D unclear. The CDR3 spans 12 residues. Germline CDR1 WNHNN, CDR2 SYGVQD (reference sequence). Trimming left V 0 bases short and J 7 bases short, with 7 bases between. CDR3 nucleotide sequence: TGCGCCAGCAGTGAGTCGAGTGGTGAGCAGTACTTC. Protein sequence: CASSESSGEQYF.